This is a list of T cell receptor beta chains from one sample in a study of T cells in Graves' hyperthyroidism and ophthalmopathy. TCRdb ran MiXCR on the multiplex PCR reads and lists one entry per CDR3 protein. The sample has 700,000 to 850,000 distinct CDR3 sequences, about 35% seen once. The sequencing input was blood. The receptors originated from a middle-aged woman with Graves' hyperthyroidism. Each CDR3 is given with its conserved first and last residue. Fields, in order: CDR3 protein, CDR3 DNA, V gene, CDR3 length, D gene, clone size, J gene. D genes are given only for firm matches. Clone size is not always given. Where it is, it says once, few, many or a class for expanded clones.

CDR3aa: CASTHPARRETQYF
CDR3nt: TGTGCCAGCACCCACCCAGCGAGGCGGGAGACCCAGTACTTC
v_gene: TRBV2
len: 14
d_gene: .
abundance: many
j_gene: TRBJ2-5

CDR3aa: CASSQGLRGSSHEQYF
CDR3nt: TGCGCCAGCAGCCAAGGCCTTAGAGGGAGCTCCCACGAGCAGTACTTC
v_gene: TRBV4-1
len: 16
d_gene: .
abundance: .
j_gene: TRBJ2-7

CDR3aa: CASSLSGGALETQYF
CDR3nt: TGTGCCAGCAGCTTGAGCGGGGGGGCTCTCGAGACCCAGTACTTC
v_gene: TRBV7-2
len: 15
d_gene: TRBD2
abundance: many
j_gene: TRBJ2-5

CDR3aa: CASSEYDRPNYGYTF
CDR3nt: TGTGCCAGCAGTGAATATGACAGACCTAACTATGGCTACACCTTC
v_gene: TRBV25-1
len: 15
d_gene: .
abundance: many
j_gene: TRBJ1-2

CDR3aa: CASSSSTDGAALNYGYTF
CDR3nt: TGTGCCAGCAGTTCATCAACCGACGGGGCCGCTCTTAACTATGGCTACACCTTC
v_gene: TRBV12-3/TRBV12-4
len: 18
d_gene: .
abundance: few
j_gene: TRBJ1-2

CDR3aa: CASSMSPTGQFNYGYTF
CDR3nt: TGTGCCAGCAGTATGTCTCCAACCGGACAGTTTAACTATGGCTACACCTTC
v_gene: TRBV5-5
len: 17
d_gene: .
abundance: .
j_gene: TRBJ1-2

CDR3aa: CASSVTSGVQETQYF
CDR3nt: TGTGCCAGCAGCGTAACTAGCGGAGTCCAAGAGACCCAGTACTTC
v_gene: TRBV7-2
len: 15
d_gene: TRBD2
abundance: many
j_gene: TRBJ2-5

CDR3aa: CASSRDFANTGELFF
CDR3nt: TGTGCCAGCAGCAGGGACTTCGCGAACACCGGGGAGCTGTTTTTT
v_gene: TRBV11-2
len: 15
d_gene: .
abundance: few
j_gene: TRBJ2-2

CDR3aa: CASSYALVSNYGYTF
CDR3nt: TGTGCCAGCAGCTACGCCCTCGTTTCTAACTATGGCTACACCTTC
v_gene: TRBV7-2
len: 15
d_gene: .
abundance: many
j_gene: TRBJ1-2

CDR3aa: CASSYDRPTEALF
CDR3nt: TGTGCCAGCAGTTACGACAGGCCCACTGAAGCTCTCTTT
v_gene: TRBV9
len: 13
d_gene: .
abundance: .
j_gene: TRBJ1-1

CDR3aa: CAISVGGSNTGELFF
CDR3nt: TGTGCCATCAGTGTTGGGGGTTCGAACACCGGGGAGCTGTTTTTT
v_gene: TRBV10-3
len: 15
d_gene: .
abundance: .
j_gene: TRBJ2-2

CDR3aa: CATSRIEQGNEQFF
CDR3nt: TGTGCCACCAGCAGGATAGAGCAGGGCAATGAGCAGTTCTTC
v_gene: TRBV15
len: 14
d_gene: .
abundance: few
j_gene: TRBJ2-1

CDR3aa: CASSYLLGAIF
CDR3nt: TGTGCCAGCAGTTACCTCCTTGGGGCTATCTTC
v_gene: TRBV6-2/TRBV6-3
len: 11
d_gene: .
abundance: .
j_gene: TRBJ1-2

CDR3aa: CASSYGQPNYGYTF
CDR3nt: TGTGCCAGCAGCTACGGACAGCCTAACTATGGCTACACCTTC
v_gene: TRBV7-8
len: 14
d_gene: .
abundance: few
j_gene: TRBJ1-2

CDR3aa: CASSLGLGTQAFF
CDR3nt: TGTGCCAGCAGCTTAGGGTTGGGGACCCAAGCTTTCTTT
v_gene: TRBV7-9
len: 13
d_gene: .
abundance: .
j_gene: TRBJ1-1

CDR3aa: CASRSFLDAAPYEQYF
CDR3nt: TGTGCCAGCAGGTCCTTCCTCGACGCGGCTCCCTACGAGCAGTACTTC
v_gene: TRBV7-9
len: 16
d_gene: .
abundance: many
j_gene: TRBJ2-7

CDR3aa: CASSIDLRTGDGYTF
CDR3nt: TGTGCCAGTAGTATAGATCTTAGGACAGGGGATGGCTACACCTTC
v_gene: TRBV19
len: 15
d_gene: TRBD1
abundance: few
j_gene: TRBJ1-2

CDR3aa: CASSDFGIMDF
CDR3nt: TGTGCCAGCAGTGATTTCGGGATCATGGACTTC
v_gene: TRBV6-5
len: 11
d_gene: .
abundance: .
j_gene: TRBJ2-5

CDR3aa: CASSEFGNTYEQYF
CDR3nt: TGTGCCAGCAGTGAATTCGGAAATACCTACGAGCAGTACTTC
v_gene: TRBV2
len: 14
d_gene: .
abundance: many
j_gene: TRBJ2-7

CDR3aa: CASSEALGTQYF
CDR3nt: TGTGCCAGCAGTGAAGCGCTAGGGACCCAGTACTTC
v_gene: TRBV2
len: 12
d_gene: .
abundance: many
j_gene: TRBJ2-5

CDR3aa: CASRSTGADGYTF
CDR3nt: TGTGCCAGTAGATCGACAGGGGCCGATGGCTACACCTTC
v_gene: TRBV19
len: 13
d_gene: TRBD1
abundance: few
j_gene: TRBJ1-2

CDR3aa: CASSLGRVAMNTEAFF
CDR3nt: TGTGCCAGCAGCTTGGGAAGGGTCGCTATGAACACTGAAGCTTTCTTT
v_gene: TRBV7-9
len: 16
d_gene: .
abundance: many
j_gene: TRBJ1-1

CDR3aa: CASSPGTGPPGYTF
CDR3nt: TGTGCCAGCAGTCCCGGGACAGGGCCTCCGGGCTACACCTTC
v_gene: TRBV12-3/TRBV12-4
len: 14
d_gene: TRBD1
abundance: .
j_gene: TRBJ1-2

CDR3aa: CSAPLPGGTGDYEQYF
CDR3nt: TGCAGTGCTCCGCTCCCGGGTGGGACAGGGGACTACGAGCAGTACTTC
v_gene: TRBV20-1
len: 16
d_gene: TRBD1
abundance: .
j_gene: TRBJ2-7

CDR3aa: CASSQGTGDRYEQYF
CDR3nt: TGTGCCAGCAGCCAGGGGACAGGGGATCGATACGAGCAGTACTTC
v_gene: TRBV7-2
len: 15
d_gene: TRBD1
abundance: many
j_gene: TRBJ2-7

CDR3aa: CATQRTAQETQYF
CDR3nt: TGTGCCACGCAGCGGACAGCACAAGAGACCCAGTACTTC
v_gene: TRBV19
len: 13
d_gene: .
abundance: .
j_gene: TRBJ2-5

CDR3aa: CSAGAGTYEQYF
CDR3nt: TGCAGTGCTGGCGCCGGGACCTACGAGCAGTACTTC
v_gene: TRBV20-1
len: 12
d_gene: .
abundance: many
j_gene: TRBJ2-7

CDR3aa: CASRRAEETQYF
CDR3nt: TGTGCCAGCAGGAGGGCCGAGGAGACCCAGTACTTC
v_gene: TRBV7-3
len: 12
d_gene: .
abundance: .
j_gene: TRBJ2-5